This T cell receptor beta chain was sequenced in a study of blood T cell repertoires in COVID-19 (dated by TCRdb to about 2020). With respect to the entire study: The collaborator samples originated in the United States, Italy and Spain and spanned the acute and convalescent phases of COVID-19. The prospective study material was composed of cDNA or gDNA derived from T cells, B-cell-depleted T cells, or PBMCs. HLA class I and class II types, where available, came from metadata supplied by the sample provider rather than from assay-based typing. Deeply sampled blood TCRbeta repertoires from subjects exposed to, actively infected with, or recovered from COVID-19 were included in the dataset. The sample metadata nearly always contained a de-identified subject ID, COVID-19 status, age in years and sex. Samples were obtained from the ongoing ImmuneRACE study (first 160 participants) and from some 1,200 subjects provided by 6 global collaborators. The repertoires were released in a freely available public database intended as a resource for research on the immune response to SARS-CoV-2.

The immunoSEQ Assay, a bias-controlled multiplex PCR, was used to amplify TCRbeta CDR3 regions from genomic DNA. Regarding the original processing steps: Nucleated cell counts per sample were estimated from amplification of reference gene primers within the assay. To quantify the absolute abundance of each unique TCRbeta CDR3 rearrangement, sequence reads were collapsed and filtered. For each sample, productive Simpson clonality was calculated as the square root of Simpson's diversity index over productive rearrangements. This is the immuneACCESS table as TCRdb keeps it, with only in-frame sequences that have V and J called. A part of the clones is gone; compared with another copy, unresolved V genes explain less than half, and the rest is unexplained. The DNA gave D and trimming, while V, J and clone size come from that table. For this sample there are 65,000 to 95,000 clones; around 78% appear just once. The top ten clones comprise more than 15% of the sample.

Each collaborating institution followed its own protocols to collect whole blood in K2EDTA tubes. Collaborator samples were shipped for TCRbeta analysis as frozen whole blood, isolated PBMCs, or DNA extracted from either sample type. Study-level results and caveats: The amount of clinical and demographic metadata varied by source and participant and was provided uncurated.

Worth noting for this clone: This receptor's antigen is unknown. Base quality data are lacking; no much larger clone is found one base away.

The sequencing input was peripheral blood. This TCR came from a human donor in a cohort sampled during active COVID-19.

DNA sequence: TGTGCCAGCAGCCTCACCGGGACAGGGGGTGAGACCCAGTACTTC. It specifies CASSLTGTGGETQYF. The V and J genes are TRBV9 and TRBJ2-5, with 11 middle bases fitting TRBD1. Inclusive of the bounding cysteine and phenylalanine, the CDR3 is 15 residues long. Left in the record is the CDR3 DNA by itself, 45 bases read in frame from the first base. Here V drops 4 bases and J drops 5 bases, and the junction holds 7 bases not matched to any gene. The germline V gene specifies SGDLS as CDR1 and YYNGEE as CDR2.